The 28 T cell receptor beta chains reported below all come from one sample, sequenced in a study of T cells in tumors after PD-1 blockade. The data were produced by immunoSEQ multiplex PCR, yet TCRdb's version contains in-frame clones alone and is incomplete. Of tens of thousands of clones listed, around 85% are singletons. The sample here was PBMCs, taken before anti-PD-1 therapy. These receptor sequences come from a human donor with advanced basal cell or squamous cell carcinoma (not recorded which).

The count of this clone is one. The V and J genes are TRBV12-5 and TRBJ1-6, with 8 bases matching TRBD1. After removal of 0 bases from V and 8 bases from J, the junction contained 6 bases not matched to a gene. CDR1 LGHNT and CDR2 FRNRAP come from the germline V gene. CDR3 length: 16 amino acids. Here the CDR3 reads CASGLVSGGEDSPLHF. DNA of the CDR3: TGTGCTAGTGGTTTGGTATCAGGGGGCGAGGATTCACCCCTCCACTTT.

The CDR3 loop is CASSFGPSGELFF. CDR3 in DNA: TGTGCCAGCAGTTTCGGCCCCTCCGGGGAGCTGTTTTTT. The chain couples TRBV12-3 or TRBV12-4 to TRBJ2-2, with no clear D. Trimming pared 3 bases from V and 6 bases from J, leaving 8 bases between. CDR3 length: 13 amino acids.

This clone has more than one count but fewer than ten. J is TRBJ2-7 and V is TRBV6-5; TRBD1 or TRBD2 may be the D gene (5 bases each). The length of the CDR3 is 15 residues. Germline V gene sequence: CDR1 MNHEY, CDR2 SVGAGI. Trimming pared 5 bases from V and 3 bases from J, leaving 17 bases between. The CDR3 bases are TGTGCCAGCAGTCTCACGCCGGGACGAATCTACGAGCAGTACTTC. It yields the protein CASSLTPGRIYEQYF.

J is TRBJ2-3 and V is TRBV15; 7 positions agree with TRBD1. The V gene's germline CDR1 is LNHNV and CDR2 YYDKDF (reference sequence). This CDR3 has 15 amino acids. The J segment lost 4 bases and the V segment lost 0 bases, leaving 4 bases of the junction unmatched. CDR3 in DNA: TGTGCCACCAGCAGAGAGAGACAGGGTGCAGATACGCAGTATTTT. Amino acid sequence: CATSRERQGADTQYF.

This sequence joins TRBV6-1 and TRBJ1-5; 7 nucleotides match TRBD1. This CDR3 is built from 15 residues. The V gene end was trimmed by 1 base and the J gene end by 6 bases; junction bases not matched to a gene: 6. Germline V gene lookup returns CDR1 MNHNS and CDR2 SASEGT. CDR3 amino acids: CASSEVRGGGQPQHF. For the CDR3, the DNA is TGTGCCAGCAGTGAAGTAAGAGGGGGCGGTCAGCCCCAGCATTTT.

The chain has TRBV29-1 and TRBJ2-1, with 10 bases fitting TRBD2. V shed 4 bases, J shed 6 bases, and the junction held 6 bases outside the gene matches. The CDR3 runs 14 residues. Germline CDR1 SQVTM, CDR2 ANQGSEA. CDR3 sequence: CSVGLAGASNEQFF. For the CDR3, the DNA is TGCAGCGTTGGGCTAGCGGGAGCATCCAATGAGCAGTTCTTC.

This chain connects TRBV6-6 to TRBJ2-2; 7 bases fit TRBD2. V lost 5 bases and J lost 5; bases outside the gene matches: 14. CDR1 MNHNY and CDR2 SVGAGI come from the germline V gene (reference sequence). The CDR3 has 17 amino acids. CDR3 nucleotide sequence: TGTGCCAGCAGTCCTCAACGACGAGGGCGGGGGACCGGGGAGCTGTTTTTT. It yields the protein CASSPQRRGRGTGELFF.

V gene TRBV2 combines with J gene TRBJ2-3, with 7 bases fitting TRBD2. The CDR3 sequence is 15 residues long. Germline CDR1 reads SNHLY; CDR2 reads FYNNEI. The junction had 8 bases not matched to a gene; V was cut back by 4 bases and J by 4 bases. The CDR3 bases are TGTGCCAGCAGTGTTTTGGCAGGGAGGGCAGATACGCAGTATTTT. Its protein product is CASSVLAGRADTQYF.

This chain links TRBV2 with TRBJ1-5; TRBD1 aligns across 8 bases. V lost 6 bases to trimming and J lost 7 bases; unmatched junction nucleotides: 8. The length of the CDR3 is 14 residues. The germline V gene has CDR1 SNHLY and CDR2 FYNNEI. Here the CDR3 reads CASRPDRGFQPQHF. The CDR3 DNA follows: TGTGCCAGCAGGCCAGACAGGGGCTTCCAGCCCCAGCATTTT.

The rearrangement links TRBV2 to TRBJ2-7; no clear D. V was pared by 1 base and J by 0 bases, with 7 bases between. The germline V gene encodes CDR1 SNHLY and CDR2 FYNNEI. The CDR3 contains 14 residues. CDR3 in DNA: TGTGCCAGCAGTGAAGAAGTGATCTCCTACGAGCAGTACTTC. The encoded protein is CASSEEVISYEQYF.

The chain combines TRBV6-1 with TRBJ1-2; possible D gene TRBD1, 5 bases. V was clipped by 3 bases and J by 2 bases, with 13 bases between them. The CDR3 is 15 residues long. Germline lookup yields CDR1 MNHNS and CDR2 SASEGT. The DNA of the CDR3 is TGTGCCAGCAGTGACCGTGCCGGGACGAACTATGGCTACACCTTC. Amino acids: CASSDRAGTNYGYTF.

Worth noting for this clone: At one of its ends the junction is not consistent with the germline gene, which may arise from a read error. This rearrangement joins TRBV28 to TRBJ2-5; 7 positions match TRBD2. The CDR3 has 16 residues. The germline CDR1 and CDR2 sequences are MDHEN and SYDVKM. The CDR3 spells CASSLGFGGGPGGLNF. CDR3 coding DNA: TGTGCCAGCAGTCTAGGTTTTGGGGGAGGGCCAGGCGGATTGAACTTC. The whole variable domain, remainder taken from reference TRBV28 and TRBJ2-5, is DVKVTQSSRYLVKRTGEKVFLECVQDMDHENMFWYRQDPGLGLRLIYFSYDVKMKEKGDIPEGYSVSREKKERFSLILESASTNQTSMYLCASSLGFGGGPGGLNFGPGTRLLVL.

This clone has more than one count but fewer than ten. The chain has TRBV28 and TRBJ2-1; a possible D gene is TRBD1 (6 bases). Deletions cut 8 bases from V and 10 bases from J, with 12 bases between. There are 11 residues in the CDR3. CDR1 and CDR2 from the germline V gene are MDHEN and SYDVKM. The CDR3, as DNA: TGTGCCAGCCACACAGGGTGGGAGCAGTTCTTC. Amino acid sequence: CASHTGWEQFF. The complete variable domain, with remaining parts taken from reference TRBV28 and TRBJ2-1, reads DVKVTQSSRYLVKRTGEKVFLECVQDMDHENMFWYRQDPGLGLRLIYFSYDVKMKEKGDIPEGYSVSREKKERFSLILESASTNQTSMYLCASHTGWEQFFGPGTRLTVL.

The V and J genes are TRBV29-1 and TRBJ2-1; TRBD1 matches 7 bases. The CDR3 contains 14 residues. With 3 bases clipped from V and 9 bases from J, the junction kept 11 bases outside the gene matches. Looked up from germline, CDR1 is SQVTM and CDR2 is ANQGSEA. The CDR3 DNA is TGCAGCGTTGATCATGGGAAGGGGGCAAGTGAGCAGTTCTTC. It yields the protein CSVDHGKGASEQFF.

Judged by abundance, this clone is medium-sized (0.01 to 0.1%). The V call is TRBV19, the J call TRBJ1-2, with D tentatively TRBD1 (5 bases). Germline CDR1 and CDR2: LNHDA and SQIVND (reference sequence). Between the trimmed V and J ends, which lost 2 bases and 2 bases, there was a span of 12 bases. The CDR3 extends over 15 amino acids. The CDR3 protein is CASSIIYEGNYGYTF. CDR3 nucleotides: TGTGCCAGTAGTATAATTTACGAGGGGAACTATGGCTACACCTTC.

The chain is built from TRBV29-1 and TRBJ2-5; TRBD1 aligns across 8 bases. Trimming at V came to 1 base and at J to 1 base, leaving 14 bases not matched to a gene. Germline loops: CDR1 SQVTM, CDR2 ANQGSEA. The CDR3 totals 18 residues. CDR3 region: CSVEAYSVDRAPQETQYF. The CDR3 region has the DNA TGCAGCGTTGAAGCATACTCAGTGGACAGGGCCCCCCAAGAGACCCAGTACTTC.

The chain links TRBV10-3 to TRBJ2-1; D is perhaps TRBD2 (5 bases). This CDR3 has 14 residues. CDR1 is ENHRY, CDR2 SYGVKD, per germline. V was trimmed by 3 bases and J by 5 bases, leaving 11 bases between them. CDR3 bases: TGTGCCATCAGTGACTCGGACGGGAACAATGAGCAGTTCTTC. This codes for CAISDSDGNNEQFF.

V is TRBV5-5 and J is TRBJ2-7; the D gene is possibly TRBD1 (7 bases). CDR3 size: 13 residues. The V and J ends lost 1 base and 7 bases respectively, with 12 bases between them. Per germline, CDR1 SGHKS and CDR2 YYEKEE (reference sequence). CDR3 sequence reads: CASSLPGGLEQYF. CDR3 bases: TGTGCCAGCAGCTTGCCAGGGGGACTGGAGCAGTACTTC.

This sequence joins TRBV29-1 and TRBJ1-1; 8 nucleotides align to TRBD1. V was pared by 7 bases and J by 2 bases, with 6 bases of the junction left unmatched. The CDR3 totals 13 residues. Germline V CDR1 and CDR2: SQVTM, ANQGSEA. The CDR3 DNA is TGCAGCGCTGGGGACAGGCCCAACACTGAAGCTTTCTTT. As protein: CSAGDRPNTEAFF.

V is TRBV2 and J is TRBJ2-2, with D maybe TRBD2 (7 bases). The CDR3 is 16 amino acids. V was cut by 2 bases and J by 4 bases, with 14 bases left in between. Germline lookup yields CDR1 SNHLY and CDR2 FYNNEI. CDR3 in DNA: TGTGCCAGCAGTGAACTGGGCGGGGGCCCCACCGGGGAGCTGTTTTTT. It encodes CASSELGGGPTGELFF.

J is TRBJ1-1 and V is TRBV7-2; 7 bases map to TRBD1. Germline V CDR1 and CDR2: SGHTA, FQGNSA. V shed 5 bases and J 4 bases; nucleotides not matched to a gene: 4. The CDR3 sequence is 13 residues long. DNA for the CDR3: TGTGCCAGCAGCAATCGACAGGGCACTGAAGCTTTCTTT. Translated: CASSNRQGTEAFF.

The chain recombines TRBV2 with TRBJ2-5, with D unresolved. Germline loops: CDR1 SNHLY, CDR2 FYNNEI. CDR3 length: 13 amino acids. V was shortened by 4 bases and J by 5 bases, with 11 bases between the two germline ends. CDR3 loop: CASSVAGWETQYF. The CDR3, as DNA: TGTGCCAGCAGTGTAGCTGGGTGGGAGACCCAGTACTTC.

The rearrangement uses TRBV4-1 and TRBJ2-7, with D uncertain. The germline V gene has CDR1 MGHRA and CDR2 YSYEKL. V lost 1 base and J lost 6, with 13 bases in between. The CDR3 covers 14 residues. The CDR3 bases are TGCGCCAGCAGCCAAGTGGTGTTTGGTGGCGAGCAGTACTTC. This sequence encodes CASSQVVFGGEQYF.

This chain connects TRBV19 to TRBJ1-1; D is uncertain. Per the germline V gene, CDR1 is LNHDA and CDR2 is SQIVND (reference sequence). The CDR3 covers 16 residues. V lost 3 bases and J lost 0, with 14 bases in between. CDR3 region: CASSMIREMMNTEAFF. The CDR3 DNA reads TGTGCCAGTAGTATGATACGAGAAATGATGAACACTGAAGCTTTCTTT.

The J gene is TRBJ2-4, the V gene TRBV19; no firm D call. This CDR3 is 14 amino acids long. Deletions cut 2 bases from V and 5 bases from J, with 10 bases between. The germline V gene encodes CDR1 LNHDA and CDR2 SQIVND (reference sequence). In DNA form, the CDR3 reads TGTGCCAGTAGTATAAACATGGCCGAAAACATTCAGTACTTC. Its translation: CASSINMAENIQYF.

The chain has TRBV5-1 and TRBJ2-7; D gene ambiguous. V was clipped by 2 bases and J by 1 base, with 16 bases between them. Germline CDR1 reads SGHRS; CDR2 reads YFSETQ. The CDR3 length is 16 residues. The CDR3 DNA reads as TGCGCCAGCAGCTTCGGGCGCCCTGCATTGTCCTACGAGCAGTACTTC. Amino acids: CASSFGRPALSYEQYF.

The CDR3 nucleotides read TGTGCCAGCAGCCCTCTGACAGGGGGCGCGGCACCCCTCCACTTT. This sequence encodes CASSPLTGGAAPLHF. This rearrangement joins TRBV2 to TRBJ1-6; 10 bases are a match to TRBD1. J was trimmed by 11 bases and V by 6 bases; bases with no gene match: 10. Germline CDR1 and CDR2: SNHLY and FYNNEI. CDR3 length: 15 amino acids.

V is TRBV6-6 and J is TRBJ2-1; the match to TRBD1 covers 10 bases. Germline V gene sequence: CDR1 MNHNY, CDR2 SVGAGI (reference sequence). Losses at the gene ends were 7 bases for V and 4 bases for J; bases not matched to a gene: 7. The length of the CDR3 is 15 residues. CDR3 residues: CASTFSDRGYNEQFF. CDR3 DNA: TGTGCCAGCACATTTTCGGACAGGGGGTACAATGAGCAGTTCTTC.